The next 10 T cell receptor beta chains were all read from a single sample in a study of T cells in Graves' hyperthyroidism and ophthalmopathy. Researchers took RNA transcripts and amplified the TCR beta CDR3 regions from them. HTBI primers were employed in a first-round RT-PCR of the TCR CDR3. One entry per CDR3 protein, called by TCRdb with MiXCR from the multiplex PCR reads. This sample yields 250,000 to 300,000 distinct CDR3 sequences, of which about 14% are seen a single time; approximately 7.8% belongs to the top ten. Sequencing used blood. Every receptor here comes from a woman in her twenties or thirties with Graves' hyperthyroidism that later progressed to Graves' ophthalmopathy.

This clonotype was recorded many times. The chain carries TRBV28 and TRBJ2-7; 7 bases agree with TRBD1. The CDR3 has 15 amino acids. V lost 6 bases and J lost 4; bases outside the gene matches: 12. Germline loops: CDR1 MDHEN, CDR2 SYDVKM. CDR3 in DNA: TGTGCCAGCAGGCCATTGACAGGGAGTTATTACGAGCAGTACTTC. Translating it yields CASRPLTGSYYEQYF.

This clonotype occurred a few times. V is TRBV3-1 and J is TRBJ2-7; D is undetermined. Germline CDR1 reads LGHDT; CDR2 reads YNNKEL (reference sequence). The V gene lost 4 bases and the J gene lost 4 bases, with 17 bases spanning the gap. The CDR3 consists of 15 residues. CDR3 in DNA: TGTGCCAGCAGCCTAATAGGGTTACTGCTTTACGAGCAGTACTTC. Translation gives CASSLIGLLLYEQYF.

Regarding this clonotype: Since a much larger clone is just one base distant, this may be a read error. The gene calls are TRBV27 and TRBJ1-3; D is unresolved. Germline CDR1 is MNHEY and CDR2 is SMNVEV (reference sequence). This CDR3 has 16 residues. V was clipped by 6 bases and J by 0 bases, with 15 bases between them. The DNA for the CDR3 is TGTGCCAGCAGACCGTCCGTCGGAGACTCTGGAAACACCATATATTTT. Protein sequence: CASRPSVGDSGNTIYF.

This chain connects TRBV2 to TRBJ1-2; D unresolved. Germline-derived CDR1 and CDR2 are SNHLY and FYNNEI. V shed 7 bases and J shed 4 bases, with 10 bases lying between them. The CDR3 spans 12 residues. The CDR3 protein is CASKEGGYGYTF. DNA of the CDR3: TGTGCCAGCAAGGAGGGCGGCTATGGCTACACCTTC.

This clonotype appeared many times. The genes are TRBV9 and TRBJ1-4; possible D gene TRBD1, 5 bases. The V gene's germline CDR1 is SGDLS and CDR2 YYNGEE. V lost 0 bases to trimming and J lost 5 bases, with 11 bases between them. This CDR3 has 15 amino acids. DNA of the CDR3: TGTGCCAGCAGCGTAGAACCGGGACCCAATGAAAAACTGTTTTTT. Its protein is CASSVEPGPNEKLFF.

The chain links TRBV4-2 to TRBJ2-4; 7 positions match TRBD2. J was trimmed by 2 bases and V by 1 base; bases with no gene match: 5. The CDR3 has 16 residues. CDR1 LGHNA and CDR2 YNFKEQ come from the germline V gene. CDR3 nucleotides: TGTGCCAGCAGCCAAGCGGGGGGAGTAACCAAAAACATTCAGTACTTC. Protein: CASSQAGGVTKNIQYF.

This clonotype has at least ten counts. CDR3 sequence (DNA): TGTGCCAGCAGTCAGACAGGGGCCCTAACTGGGGCCAACGTCCTGACTTTC. Protein: CASSQTGALTGANVLTF. The chain is built from TRBV27 and TRBJ2-6; 8 bases map to TRBD1. The CDR3 contains 17 residues. CDR1 MNHEY and CDR2 SMNVEV come from the germline V gene (reference sequence). The trim removed 5 bases at V and 2 bases at J, leaving 8 bases unmatched.

This clonotype was picked up many times. CDR3 protein: CASSPPPYGRDYEQYF. In DNA, the CDR3 is TGTGCCAGCTCACCACCGCCCTACGGGAGGGATTACGAGCAGTACTTC. This chain connects TRBV18 to TRBJ2-7; 8 nucleotides line up with TRBD2. Germline V gene lookup returns CDR1 KGHSH and CDR2 LQKENI. The CDR3 runs 16 residues. Trimming took 0 bases from V and 4 from J; bases not matched to a gene: 8.

This clonotype was observed at least ten times. This chain connects TRBV7-2 to TRBJ2-5; D perhaps matches TRBD1 (6 bases). V dropped 5 bases and J dropped 5 bases, with 12 bases sitting between them. This CDR3 contains 13 residues. Germline V gives CDR1 SGHTA, CDR2 FQGNSA. DNA of the CDR3: TGTGCCAGCAGCCAAGGACAGCTGGAGACCCAGTACTTC. It specifies CASSQGQLETQYF. The variable domain in full, with the rest retrieved from reference TRBV7-2 and TRBJ2-5, is GAGVSQSPSNKVTEKGKDVELRCDPISGHTALYWYRQSLGQGLEFLIYFQGNSAPDKSGLPSDRFSAERTGGSVSTLTIQRTQQEDSAVYLCASSQGQLETQYFGPGTRLLVL.

There are many counts of this clonotype. The chain combines TRBV27 with TRBJ2-7; 7 nucleotides agree with TRBD2. Germline V lookup: CDR1 MNHEY, CDR2 SMNVEV (reference sequence). This CDR3 is built from 16 residues. The V segment lost 2 bases and the J segment 3 bases; nucleotides outside the gene matches: 10. CDR3 sequence: CASSLRPAGPYYEQYF. In nucleotides, the CDR3 is TGTGCCAGCAGTTTACGGCCAGCGGGGCCATACTACGAGCAGTACTTC.